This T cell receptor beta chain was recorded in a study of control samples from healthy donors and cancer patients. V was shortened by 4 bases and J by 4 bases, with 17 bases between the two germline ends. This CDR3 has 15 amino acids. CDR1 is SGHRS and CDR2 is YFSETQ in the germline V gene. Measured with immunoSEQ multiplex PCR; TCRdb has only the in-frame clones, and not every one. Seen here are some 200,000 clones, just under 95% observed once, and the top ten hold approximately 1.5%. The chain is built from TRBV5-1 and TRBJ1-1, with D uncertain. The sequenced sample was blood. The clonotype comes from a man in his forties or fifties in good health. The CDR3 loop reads CASSLLAGAGTEAFF. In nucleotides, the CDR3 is TGCGCCAGCAGCCTCCTGGCAGGAGCTGGCACTGAAGCTTTCTTT.